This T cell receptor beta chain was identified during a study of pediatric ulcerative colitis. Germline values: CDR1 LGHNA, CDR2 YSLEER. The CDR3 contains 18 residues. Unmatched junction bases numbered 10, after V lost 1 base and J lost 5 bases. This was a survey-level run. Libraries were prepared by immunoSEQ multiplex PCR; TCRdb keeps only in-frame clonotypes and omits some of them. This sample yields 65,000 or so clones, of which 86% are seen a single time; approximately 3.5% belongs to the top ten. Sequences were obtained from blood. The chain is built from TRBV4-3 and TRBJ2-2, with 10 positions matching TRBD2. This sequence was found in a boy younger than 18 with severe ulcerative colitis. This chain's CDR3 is CASSQVSSGRAFTGELFF. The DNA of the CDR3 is TGCGCCAGCAGCCAAGTCTCAAGCGGGAGGGCATTTACCGGGGAGCTGTTTTTT.